This T cell receptor (beta chain) emerged from a study of T cell responses to AZD1222 COVID-19 vaccine. The V end was cut by 10 bases, the J end by 7 bases, with 17 bases between. Looked up from germline, CDR1 is MNHEY and CDR2 is SVGAGI. CDR3 length equals 13 residues. Produced via immunoSEQ multiplex PCR; TCRdb's table is partial and in-frame only. The profile shows 90,000 to 100,000 clones, less than 85% of them singletons. This sequence joins TRBV6-5 and TRBJ1-5; weak D call: TRBD1 (5 bases). The source is an adult who received the AZD1222 COVID-19 vaccine. This specimen consisted of peripheral blood, obtained 28 days after the second AZD1222 dose. CDR3 residues: CATLGGFRQPQHF. CDR3 bases: TGTGCCACCCTGGGGGGGTTCAGGCAGCCCCAGCATTTT.